This TCR beta chain was recovered during a study of tumor-infiltrating lymphocytes in primary liver carcinoma. The researchers produced TCR beta cDNA from 500 ng total RNA with a constant-region primer. TCR beta libraries came from three nested multiplex PCR rounds using slightly modified ARM-PCR. TCRdb processed the multiplex PCR reads anew with MiXCR; each CDR3 protein has one entry. This sample has fewer than 350,000 distinct CDR3 sequences, with 65% found just once. This clonotype showed up just a few times. The junction and the germline gene differ at one end; a read error may be behind it. Unsorted whole blood supplied the blood RNA, and germline DNA was isolated too. The sequenced sample was peripheral blood. The origin of this receptor is a man aged 35 to 55 with primary liver carcinoma and hepatitis B virus infection.

The CDR3 nucleotides read TGTGCCAGCAGCCAGGGGGGGTCAGCTTCCTTT. This gives the protein CASSQGGSASF. The rearrangement uses TRBV4-2 and TRBJ1-1; TRBD1 is a possible D gene (5 bases). Germline CDR1 reads LGHNA; CDR2 reads YNFKEQ. The length of the CDR3 is 11 residues.